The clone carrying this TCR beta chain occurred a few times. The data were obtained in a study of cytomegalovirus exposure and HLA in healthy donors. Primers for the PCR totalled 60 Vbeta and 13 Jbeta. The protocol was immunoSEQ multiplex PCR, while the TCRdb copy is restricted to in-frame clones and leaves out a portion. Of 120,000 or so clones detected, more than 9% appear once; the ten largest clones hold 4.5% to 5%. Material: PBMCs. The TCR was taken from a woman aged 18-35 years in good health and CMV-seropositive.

In DNA, the CDR3 is TGCAGCGTTGTGTCAGGCGTGGGGAACACTGAAGCTTTCTTT. Encoded protein: CSVVSGVGNTEAFF. This chain links TRBV29-1 with TRBJ1-1; no firm D call. The V gene's germline CDR1 is SQVTM and CDR2 ANQGSEA. Trimming left V 4 bases short and J 1 base short, with 13 bases between. The CDR3 is 14 amino acids. The whole variable domain, filled in from reference TRBV29-1 and TRBJ1-1, reads SAVISQKPSRDICQRGTSLTIQCQVDSQVTMMFWYRQQPGQSLTLIATANQGSEATYESGFVIDKFPISRPNLTFSTLTVSNMSPEDSSIYLCSVVSGVGNTEAFFGQGTRLTVV.